The 23 T cell receptor beta chains below were found in one sample sequenced in a study of T-cell reconstitution after alpha-beta-depleted transplantation in children. TCRbeta library preparation incorporated unique molecular identifiers. Using its own MiXCR run on the PCR reads, TCRdb lists one record per CDR3 protein. The sample yields roughly 670,000 distinct CDR3 sequences, about an eighth seen once. This sample comprised PBMCs, obtained before TCRalphabeta/CD19-depleted stem cell transplant. These receptors all come from a girl aged 2 to 10 with congenital amegakaryocytic thrombocytopenia, due to receive a stem cell transplant.

The chain links TRBV6-1 to TRBJ2-1; D ambiguous. V shed 4 bases and J shed 10 bases, with 11 bases lying between them. Germline values: CDR1 MNHNS, CDR2 SASEGT. The CDR3 spans 12 residues. CDR3 sequence (DNA): TGTGCCAGCAGTGTAGAGGCGCGGGAGCAGTTCTTC. Its protein product is CASSVEAREQFF.

This clonotype was recorded many times. This chain connects TRBV20-1 to TRBJ2-1; D is undetermined. Germline-derived CDR1 and CDR2 are DFQATT and SNEGSKA (reference sequence). CDR3 length: 14 residues. V lost 0 bases to trimming and J lost 6 bases, with 12 bases between them. The CDR3 region has the DNA TGCAGTGCTAGAGACGATAGAGCGCGCAATGAGCAGTTCTTC. Translation: CSARDDRARNEQFF.

At least ten counts were recorded for this clonotype. The J gene is TRBJ2-3, the V gene TRBV5-1; D is unresolved. CDR1 and CDR2 (germline): SGHRS, YFSETQ. V was clipped by 7 bases and J by 2 bases, with 17 bases between them. The CDR3 length is 15 residues. CDR3 nucleotides: TGCGCCAGCGTAGATCGATGGCTCGACACAGATACGCAGTATTTT. This sequence encodes CASVDRWLDTDTQYF.

There are many counts of this clonotype. The V gene is TRBV20-1, the J gene TRBJ2-4; no definite D call. Germline V gene data show CDR1 as DFQATT and CDR2 as SNEGSKA (reference sequence). V was cut by 2 bases and J by 0 bases, with 11 bases left in between. The length of the CDR3 is 15 residues. CDR3 DNA sequence: TGCAGTGCTAGAACTTACATGGAAGCCAAAAACATTCAGTACTTC. As protein: CSARTYMEAKNIQYF.

This clonotype was found a few times. The chain is built from TRBV12-3 or TRBV12-4 and TRBJ2-5; D gene ambiguous. V lost 5 bases, J lost 7 bases, and 14 bases lay in between. The CDR3 runs 13 residues. DNA for the CDR3: TGTGCCAGCAGTCCGTTGAGTCTGGGGACCCAGTACTTC. Translated, it gives CASSPLSLGTQYF.

In its sample, this clonotype was seen many times. V usage is TRBV12-3 or TRBV12-4 and J usage is TRBJ2-5; no clear D gene. The CDR3 is 13 residues long. The V and J ends lost 6 bases and 1 base respectively, with 9 bases between them. This chain's CDR3 is CASSEDLQETQYF. The CDR3 DNA is TGTGCCAGCAGCGAGGACCTCCAAGAGACCCAGTACTTC.

This clonotype has at least ten counts. The V call is TRBV29-1, the J call TRBJ1-2; D gene ambiguous. Trimming shortened V by 0 bases and J by 0 bases, and 20 bases separated the two germline ends. Germline assignment: CDR1 SQVTM and CDR2 ANQGSEA. CDR3 length: 18 residues. The CDR3 nucleotides are TGCAGCGTTGAAGATCCATTCGGCCCGACAATTACTAACTATGGCTACACCTTC. Translating gives CSVEDPFGPTITNYGYTF. The full variable domain, rest sourced from reference TRBV29-1 and TRBJ1-2, is SAVISQKPSRDICQRGTSLTIQCQVDSQVTMMFWYRQQPGQSLTLIATANQGSEATYESGFVIDKFPISRPNLTFSTLTVSNMSPEDSSIYLCSVEDPFGPTITNYGYTFGSGTRLTVV.

This clonotype was picked up many times. The chain has TRBV12-3 or TRBV12-4 and TRBJ1-2, with D tentatively TRBD1 (6 bases). The CDR3 covers 16 residues. Trimming pared 2 bases from V and 4 bases from J, leaving 17 bases between. The DNA for the CDR3 is TGTGCCAGCAGTTTAACCGTAGCCACGGGGGCCTATGGCTACACCTTC. Protein: CASSLTVATGAYGYTF.

The chain links TRBV27 to TRBJ1-4; D is unclear. Per the germline V gene, CDR1 is MNHEY and CDR2 is SMNVEV (reference sequence). The CDR3 runs to 14 residues. The ends were cut back, 1 base at V and 5 bases at J, with 8 bases in the middle. The CDR3 bases are TGTGCCAGCAGTTTATTATTCGGGAATGAAAAACTGTTTTTT. Amino acids: CASSLLFGNEKLFF.

This clonotype was counted many times. J is TRBJ1-2 and V is TRBV15, with TRBD1 as a possible D gene (5 bases). CDR1 and CDR2 (germline): LNHNV, YYDKDF (reference sequence). The CDR3 has 15 amino acids. Trimming pared 1 base from V and 2 bases from J, leaving 11 bases between. The CDR3 here is CATSRGSRDNYGYTF. The CDR3 region has the DNA TGTGCCACCAGCAGAGGATCACGGGACAACTATGGCTACACCTTC.

The chain carries TRBV2 and TRBJ2-4; D is undetermined. CDR1 and CDR2 from the germline V gene are SNHLY and FYNNEI. The V gene lost 6 bases and the J gene lost 0 bases, with 12 bases spanning the gap. The CDR3 is made up of 15 amino acids. The CDR3 reads CASSPVTIAKNIQYF. CDR3 DNA sequence: TGTGCCAGCAGCCCAGTTACCATAGCCAAAAACATTCAGTACTTC.

This clonotype has a count of ten or more. The chain joins TRBV29-1 to TRBJ2-1; TRBD1 aligns across 7 bases. With 4 bases clipped from V and 7 bases from J, the junction kept 7 bases outside the gene matches. CDR3 size: 13 residues. Germline CDR1 SQVTM, CDR2 ANQGSEA. In DNA, the CDR3 is TGCAGCGTTGTCGCCAGGGGGTATAATGAGCAGTTCTTC. It yields the protein CSVVARGYNEQFF.

This clonotype was seen repeatedly, ten times or more. The chain is built from TRBV29-1 and TRBJ1-1; TRBD1 might be the D (6 bases). The ends were cut back, 8 bases at V and 4 bases at J, with 17 bases in the middle. CDR3 size: 13 residues. Germline CDR1 and CDR2: SQVTM and ANQGSEA. The CDR3 here is CSPTYARGTEAFF. Written as DNA, the CDR3 is TGCAGCCCGACTTACGCCAGGGGCACTGAAGCTTTCTTT.

This clonotype was counted at least ten times. The chain employs TRBV7-8 and TRBJ2-3; tentatively, D is TRBD1 or TRBD2 (6 bases each). CDR3 length equals 18 residues. Germline-derived CDR1 and CDR2 are SGHVS and FQNEAQ. Trimming left V 2 bases short and J 4 bases short, with 22 bases between. In nucleotides, the CDR3 is TGTGCCAGCAGCTTATGGGGAATGGGGGGCATCGATTCAGATACGCAGTATTTT. It encodes CASSLWGMGGIDSDTQYF. Filled out from reference TRBV7-8 and TRBJ2-3, the complete variable domain reads GAGVSQSPRYKVAKRGQDVALRCDPISGHVSLFWYQQALGQGPEFLTYFQNEAQLDKSGLPSDRFFAERPEGSVSTLKIQRTQQEDSAVYLCASSLWGMGGIDSDTQYFGPGTRLTVL.

In DNA form, the CDR3 reads TGTGCCAGCAGTCTCGACGGTTGGACAGGGGGTATGGAGACCCAGTACTTC. Residues: CASSLDGWTGGMETQYF. V is TRBV12-3 or TRBV12-4 and J is TRBJ2-5, with 10 nucleotides matching TRBD1. The junction had 14 bases not matched to a gene; V was cut back by 5 bases and J by 5 bases. There are 17 residues in the CDR3.

Remarks on this clonotype: The conserved phenylalanine or tryptophan normally closing the CDR3 is absent here, so this likely arose from a read error. The CDR3 loop reads CSAIRKRPSGTSTDTQYS. The DNA of the CDR3 is TGCAGTGCTATCCGGAAGAGGCCCAGCGGAACTAGCACAGATACGCAGTATTCT. V is TRBV20-1 and J is TRBJ2-3, with D possibly matching TRBD2 (5 bases). The CDR3 sequence is 18 residues long. Germline V gene data show CDR1 as DFQATT and CDR2 as SNEGSKA (reference sequence). V was shortened by 4 bases and J by 0 bases, with 23 bases between the two germline ends.

This clonotype appeared many times. The gene calls are TRBV6-1 and TRBJ2-2, with 10 nucleotides matching TRBD2. The germline gives CDR1 MNHNS, CDR2 SASEGT. The length of the CDR3 is 15 residues. The V gene end was trimmed by 6 bases and the J gene end by 7 bases; junction bases not matched to a gene: 8. CDR3 region: CASRRTSGVRGELFF. The CDR3 nucleotides are TGTGCCAGCAGGCGGACTAGCGGCGTACGCGGGGAGCTGTTTTTT.

This clonotype was counted ten times or more. This chain uses TRBV20-1 with TRBJ1-1; D not certain. Between the trimmed V and J ends, which lost 7 bases and 0 bases, there was a span of 9 bases. The CDR3 loop spans 12 amino acids. Germline-derived CDR1 and CDR2 are DFQATT and SNEGSKA (reference sequence). Here the CDR3 DNA reads TGCAGTGGTGAATATTTGAACACTGAAGCTTTCTTT. Protein: CSGEYLNTEAFF.

The chain carries TRBV5-4 and TRBJ2-1, with D perhaps being TRBD1 or TRBD2 (5 bases each). In germline, CDR1 is SGHNT, CDR2 YYREEE (reference sequence). Trimming took off 0 bases at V and 7 bases at J, with 11 bases between the two ends. The CDR3 extends over 14 amino acids. CDR3: CASSLGGRRNEQFF. The CDR3, as DNA: TGTGCCAGCAGCTTGGGGGGGAGACGAAATGAGCAGTTCTTC.

At least ten counts were recorded for this clonotype. At one end the junction does not follow the germline gene, possibly because of a read error. The genes are TRBV29-1 and TRBJ1-4, with 7 bases that match TRBD1. The V gene's germline CDR1 is SQVTM and CDR2 ANQGSEA. CDR3 length: 13 amino acids. The CDR3: CSVEGGGNEKLFF. The CDR3 DNA is TGCAGCGTGGAAGGGGGCGGTAATGAAAAACTGTTTTTT.

This clonotype was recorded at least ten times. J is TRBJ1-4 and V is TRBV27; 10 bases are a match to TRBD1. The CDR3 runs to 16 residues. With 6 bases clipped from V and 1 base from J, the junction kept 5 bases outside the gene matches. Germline-derived CDR1 and CDR2 are MNHEY and SMNVEV (reference sequence). CDR3 nucleotides: TGTGCCAGCAGCAAAGGGACAGGGGAAACTAATGAAAAACTGTTTTTT. Translating gives CASSKGTGETNEKLFF.

At least ten counts were recorded for this clonotype. The J gene is TRBJ2-4, the V gene TRBV12-3 or TRBV12-4; D call uncertain. V lost 1 base to trimming and J lost 6 bases, with 10 bases between them. The CDR3 contains 14 residues. The CDR3 loop is CASSLVGQLNIQYF. The CDR3 nucleotides are TGTGCCAGCAGTTTAGTCGGGCAGTTAAACATTCAGTACTTC.

The sample holds many counts of this clonotype. The genes are TRBV4-1 and TRBJ1-2; D unresolved. V gave up 2 bases and J gave up 4 bases, with 8 bases separating them. CDR1 is MGHRA and CDR2 is YSYEKL in the germline V gene. This CDR3 has 13 amino acids. The CDR3 spells CASSQTVLYGYTF. The DNA for the CDR3 is TGCGCCAGCAGCCAAACGGTGCTCTATGGCTACACCTTC.